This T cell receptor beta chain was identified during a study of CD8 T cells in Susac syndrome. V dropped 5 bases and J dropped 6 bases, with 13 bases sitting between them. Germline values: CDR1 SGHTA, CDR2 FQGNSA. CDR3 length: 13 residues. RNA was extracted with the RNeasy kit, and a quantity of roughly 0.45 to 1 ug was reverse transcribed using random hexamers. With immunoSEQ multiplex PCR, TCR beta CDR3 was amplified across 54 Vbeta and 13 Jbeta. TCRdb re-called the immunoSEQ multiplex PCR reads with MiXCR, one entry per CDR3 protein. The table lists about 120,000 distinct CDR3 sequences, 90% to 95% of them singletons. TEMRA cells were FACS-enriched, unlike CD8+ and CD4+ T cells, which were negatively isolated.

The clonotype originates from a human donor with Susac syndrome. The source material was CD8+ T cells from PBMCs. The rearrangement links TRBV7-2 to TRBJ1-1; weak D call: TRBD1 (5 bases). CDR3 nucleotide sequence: TGTGCCAGCAGCCTCAGGGTTGGGGCTGAAGCTTTCTTT. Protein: CASSLRVGAEAFF.